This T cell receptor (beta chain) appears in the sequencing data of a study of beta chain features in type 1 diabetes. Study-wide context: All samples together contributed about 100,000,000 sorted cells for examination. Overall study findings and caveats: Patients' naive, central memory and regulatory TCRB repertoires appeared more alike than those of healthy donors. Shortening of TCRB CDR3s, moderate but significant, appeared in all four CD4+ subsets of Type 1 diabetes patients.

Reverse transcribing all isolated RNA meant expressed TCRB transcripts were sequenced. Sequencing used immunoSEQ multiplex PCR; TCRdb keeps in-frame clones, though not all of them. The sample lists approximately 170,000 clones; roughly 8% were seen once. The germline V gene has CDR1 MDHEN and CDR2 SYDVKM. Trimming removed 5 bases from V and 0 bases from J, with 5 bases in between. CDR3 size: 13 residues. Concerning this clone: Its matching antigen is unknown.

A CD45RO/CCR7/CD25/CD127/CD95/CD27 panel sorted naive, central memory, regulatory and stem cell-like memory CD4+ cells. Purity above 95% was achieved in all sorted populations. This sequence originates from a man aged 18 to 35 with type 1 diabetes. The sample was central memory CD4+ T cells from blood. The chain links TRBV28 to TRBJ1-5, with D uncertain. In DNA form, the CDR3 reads TGTGCCAGCAGTCCGTATAGCAATCAGCCCCAGCATTTT. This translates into CASSPYSNQPQHF.